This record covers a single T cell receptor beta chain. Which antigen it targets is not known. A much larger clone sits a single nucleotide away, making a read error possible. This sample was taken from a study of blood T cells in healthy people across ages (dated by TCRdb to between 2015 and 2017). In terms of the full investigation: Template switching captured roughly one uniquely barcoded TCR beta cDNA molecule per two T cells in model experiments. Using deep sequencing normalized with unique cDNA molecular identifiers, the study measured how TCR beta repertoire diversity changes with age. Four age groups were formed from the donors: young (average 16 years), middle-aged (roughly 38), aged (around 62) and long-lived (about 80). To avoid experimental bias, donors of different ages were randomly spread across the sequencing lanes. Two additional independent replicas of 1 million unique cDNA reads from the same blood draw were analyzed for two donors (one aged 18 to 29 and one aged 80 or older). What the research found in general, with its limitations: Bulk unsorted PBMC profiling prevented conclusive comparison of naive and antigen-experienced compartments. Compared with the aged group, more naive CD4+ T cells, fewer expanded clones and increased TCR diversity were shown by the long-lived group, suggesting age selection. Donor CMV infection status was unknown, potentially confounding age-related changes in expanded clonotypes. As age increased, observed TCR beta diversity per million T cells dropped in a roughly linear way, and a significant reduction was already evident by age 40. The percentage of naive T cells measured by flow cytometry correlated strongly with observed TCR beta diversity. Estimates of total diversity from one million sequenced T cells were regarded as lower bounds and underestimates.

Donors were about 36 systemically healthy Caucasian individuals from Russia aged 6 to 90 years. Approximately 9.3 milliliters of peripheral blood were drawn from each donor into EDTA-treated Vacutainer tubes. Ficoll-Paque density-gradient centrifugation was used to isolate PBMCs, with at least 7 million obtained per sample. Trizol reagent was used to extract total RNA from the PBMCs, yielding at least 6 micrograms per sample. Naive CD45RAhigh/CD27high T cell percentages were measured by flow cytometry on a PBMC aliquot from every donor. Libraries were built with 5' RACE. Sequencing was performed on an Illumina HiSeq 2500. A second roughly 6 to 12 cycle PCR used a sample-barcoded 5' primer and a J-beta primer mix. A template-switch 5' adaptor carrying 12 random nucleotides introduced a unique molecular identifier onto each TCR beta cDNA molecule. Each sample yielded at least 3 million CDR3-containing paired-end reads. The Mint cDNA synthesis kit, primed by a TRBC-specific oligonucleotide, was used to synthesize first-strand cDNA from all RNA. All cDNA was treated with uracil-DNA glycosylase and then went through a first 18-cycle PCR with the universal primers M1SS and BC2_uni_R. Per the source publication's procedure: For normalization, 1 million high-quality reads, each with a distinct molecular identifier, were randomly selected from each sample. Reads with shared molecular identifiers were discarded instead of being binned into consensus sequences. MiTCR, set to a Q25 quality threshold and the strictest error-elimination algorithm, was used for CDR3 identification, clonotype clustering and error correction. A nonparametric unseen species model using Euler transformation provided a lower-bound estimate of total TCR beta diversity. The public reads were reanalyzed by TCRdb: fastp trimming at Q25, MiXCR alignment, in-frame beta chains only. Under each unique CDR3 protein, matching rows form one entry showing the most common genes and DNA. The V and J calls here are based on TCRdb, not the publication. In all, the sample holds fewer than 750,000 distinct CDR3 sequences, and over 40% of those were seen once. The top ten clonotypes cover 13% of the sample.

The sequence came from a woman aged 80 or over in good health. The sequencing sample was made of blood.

The CDR3: CSAVGRGGPHNEQFF. The DNA reads TGCAGTGCTGTGGGGCGGGGGGGCCCACACAATGAGCAGTTCTTC. The chain was built from TRBV20-1 and TRBJ2-1; 9 central bases correspond to TRBD2. Including cysteine and phenylalanine, the CDR3 has 15 amino acids. The DNA shown is the 45-base CDR3, in frame from base 1. After removal of 5 bases from V and 5 bases from J, the junction retains 10 bases not matched to a gene. As encoded in the germline V gene (reference sequence), CDR1 is DFQATT while CDR2 is SNEGSKA.